The entry below describes one T cell receptor (beta chain). The data were taken from a study of blood T cell repertoires in COVID-19. Across the whole study: Acute and convalescent COVID-19 specimens originated in the United States, Italy and Spain.

Some clones are missing from TCRdb's copy, which holds only in-frame ones; the method was immunoSEQ multiplex PCR. The table records 80,000 to 100,000 clones, about 84% of them present only once. Germline-derived CDR1 and CDR2 are MNHEY and SVGAGI. This CDR3 is built from 15 residues. V dropped 5 bases and J dropped 7; count of bases not matched to a gene: 8. The genes are TRBV6-5 and TRBJ1-4; 9 bases line up with TRBD1. The receptor's source is a man between 60 and 75 years old with acute or convalescent COVID-19. What was sequenced was peripheral blood. CDR3 in amino acids: CASSRPGQGIEKLFF. The CDR3 DNA follows: TGTGCCAGCAGTAGACCGGGACAGGGAATTGAAAAACTGTTTTTT.